The clone carrying this T cell receptor (beta chain) was counted a few times. V lost 1 base and J lost 0, with 12 bases in between. This CDR3 region has 16 residues. Germline values: CDR1 SGHTA, CDR2 FQGNSA. This sample is drawn from a study of shared clonotypes between healthy human individuals. The repertoire was sequenced with immunoSEQ multiplex PCR; TCRdb's copy has only in-frame clones and lacks some. The sample contains around 2.5 million clones, approximately 94% of which appear only once. The receptor's source is a man aged 18 to 29 in good health. Some clones in this sample may be carry-over from other donors' samples. The source material was naive CD4+ T cells from PBMCs. Indicated subset: CD45RA+ positively selected. The chain links TRBV7-2 to TRBJ1-1; D not resolved. CDR3 coding DNA: TGTGCCAGCAGCTTAGTCCGTCTTCCCATGAACACTGAAGCTTTCTTT. It codes for CASSLVRLPMNTEAFF.